Following are 10 T cell receptor beta chains from one sample sequenced in a study of Ad26.COV2.S vaccination and SARS-CoV-2 variants (dated by TCRdb to the early 2020s). The protocol used for the library was the immunoSEQ multiplex PCR assay. The source is immuneACCESS, and TCRdb retained only in-frame sequences with V and J called. Part of the clones is not carried over; for the studies checked, unresolved V genes explain less than half of this, and the remainder is unexplained. The sample table shows more than 300,000 clones, and roughly 80% are seen once. About 2.1% of the sample rests with the top ten. Reading the label with the study, this specimen's treatment or condition is: approximately 18 received Ad26.COV2.S at low or high dose, single or two shots; roughly five received placebo; per-sample allocation not given. Repertoires of vaccine and placebo recipients were sequenced from samples collected on day 63 after the first injection.

The material sequenced was peripheral blood, taken in a trial of Ad26.COV2.S vaccine versus placebo. The receptors shown here come from a person between 18 and 59 years old who received the Ad26.COV2.S COVID-19 vaccine or a placebo.

This chain links TRBV5-1 with TRBJ2-1; D call uncertain. CDR3 length equals 14 residues. Germline assignment: CDR1 SGHRS and CDR2 YFSETQ. Trimming cost V 0 bases and J 7 bases, with 11 bases left between them. Here the CDR3 DNA reads TGCGCCAGCAGCTTGGATAACAGCCATAATGAGCAGTTCTTC. Translating gives CASSLDNSHNEQFF. Based on the CDR3 plus reference TRBV5-1 and TRBJ2-1, the full variable domain is KAGVTQTPRYLIKTRGQQVTLSCSPISGHRSVSWYQQTPGQGLQFLFEYFSETQRNKGNFPGRFSGRQFSNSRSEMNVSTLELGDSALYLCASSLDNSHNEQFFGPGTRLTVL.

V gene TRBV16 combines with J gene TRBJ1-2; no clear D gene. Trimming removed 0 bases at V and 4 bases at J, with 9 bases between. The CDR3 is made up of 14 amino acids. Looked up from germline, CDR1 is KGHSY and CDR2 is FQNENV. This CDR3 is CASSQSLGAYGYTF. The CDR3 DNA follows: TGTGCCAGCAGCCAATCCCTGGGTGCCTATGGCTACACCTTC.

This clone was observed once. The chain recombines TRBV27 with TRBJ1-1, with 10 bases identical to TRBD1. V lost 6 bases to trimming and J lost 2 bases; unmatched junction nucleotides: 6. This CDR3 region has 15 residues. Germline assignment: CDR1 MNHEY and CDR2 SMNVEV (reference sequence). The DNA of the CDR3 is TGTGCCAGCAGGTCGGAGACAGGGGGCAACACTGAAGCTTTCTTT. As protein: CASRSETGGNTEAFF.

The V call is TRBV3-1 (or the pseudogene TRBV3-2), the J call TRBJ1-2, with D hard to call. V lost 4 bases, J lost 7 bases, and 16 bases lay in between. CDR1 and CDR2 from the germline V gene are LGHDT and YNNKEL (reference sequence). The CDR3 is made up of 14 amino acids. CDR3 region: CASSPPGRNGGYTF. CDR3 nucleotide sequence: TGTGCCAGCAGCCCCCCGGGGAGGAACGGTGGCTACACCTTC.

Comments on this clone: This CDR3 is also generated by other DNA sequences in the sample. The rearrangement uses TRBV18 and TRBJ1-1; D is possibly TRBD1 (5 bases). V lost 1 base and J 0 bases, leaving 6 bases between the germline ends. This CDR3 is 14 amino acids long. Germline CDR1 KGHSH, CDR2 LQKENI. CDR3 bases: TGTGCCAGCTCACCACAGGGGATGAACACTGAAGCTTTCTTT. This sequence encodes CASSPQGMNTEAFF.

This clone was counted once. The chain carries TRBV9 and TRBJ2-7, with 14 bases matching TRBD2. The CDR3 length is 17 residues. Germline V gene data show CDR1 as SGDLS and CDR2 as YYNGEE. Unmatched junction bases numbered 7, after V lost 4 bases and J lost 1 base. In nucleotides, the CDR3 is TGTGCCAGCAGCCTGGGGACTAGCGGGGGCTCGTCCTACGAGCAGTACTTC. Residues: CASSLGTSGGSSYEQYF.

This chain uses TRBV5-6 with TRBJ1-2; 9 nucleotides line up with TRBD1. CDR1 SGHDT and CDR2 YYEEEE come from the germline V gene. J was trimmed by 8 bases and V by 4 bases; bases with no gene match: 9. This CDR3 contains 14 residues. The CDR3 bases are TGTGCCAGCAGCGGGGTCGGGACAGGGTACGGCTACACCTTC. Protein: CASSGVGTGYGYTF.

The chain links TRBV20-1 to TRBJ1-2; D call uncertain. CDR1 and CDR2 (germline): DFQATT, SNEGSKA (reference sequence). The V gene lost 2 bases and the J gene lost 4 bases, with 2 bases spanning the gap. CDR3 length equals 10 residues. CDR3 DNA sequence: TGCAGTGCTAGATCCTATGGCTACACCTTC. It codes for CSARSYGYTF.

The V call is TRBV5-1, the J call TRBJ1-1; no definite D call. Germline V CDR1 and CDR2: SGHRS, YFSETQ. V lost 6 bases and J 4 bases, leaving 16 bases between the germline ends. This CDR3 spans 14 amino acids. CDR3 in amino acids: CASKGPTTATEAFF. The CDR3 nucleotides are TGCGCCAGCAAAGGCCCAACGACGGCCACTGAAGCTTTCTTT. Full variable domain (remainder filled in from reference TRBV5-1 and TRBJ1-1): KAGVTQTPRYLIKTRGQQVTLSCSPISGHRSVSWYQQTPGQGLQFLFEYFSETQRNKGNFPGRFSGRQFSNSRSEMNVSTLELGDSALYLCASKGPTTATEAFFGQGTRLTVV.

J is TRBJ1-2 and V is TRBV5-1; possibly TRBD1 for D (5 bases). V lost 4 bases, J lost 3 bases, and 19 bases lay in between. CDR1 and CDR2 from the germline V gene are SGHRS and YFSETQ. The length of the CDR3 is 16 residues. The CDR3 DNA is TGCGCCAGCAGCCATGGCGGCGGGGGGAACGACTATGGCTACACCTTC. It encodes CASSHGGGGNDYGYTF.